This TCR beta chain was recorded in a study of beta chain features in type 1 diabetes. Whole-study context: Cell yields, gender and age were similar in healthy donors and patients. The study's findings and limits: A greater similarity of naive, central memory and Treg TCRB repertoires was seen among patients than among healthy donors. Researchers report that Type 1 diabetes patients had moderately but significantly shorter TCRB CDR3s across all four CD4+ subsets. Reads derived from cDNA could over-represent cells showing high TCR expression.

As concerns this clone: Its target is unknown.

The CDR3 covers 15 residues. The ends were cut back, 8 bases at V and 0 bases at J, with 13 bases in the middle. The germline gives CDR1 MDHEN, CDR2 SYDVKM. cDNA synthesis used the whole RNA isolate, giving expressed TCRB sequences. Generated by immunoSEQ multiplex PCR, the TCRdb table keeps only in-frame clones and is missing some. The sample lists more than 120,000 clones, around an eighth occurring once. Sequencing used central memory CD4+ T cells from blood. This rearrangement joins TRBV28 to TRBJ2-2; no clear D. This clonotype was obtained from a man younger than 35 with type 1 diabetes. The CDR3, as DNA: TGTGCCAGCGGCTGGGGAATATCGAACACCGGGGAGCTGTTTTTT. Its protein is CASGWGISNTGELFF.